Listed below are T cell receptor beta chains from one sample, sequenced in a study of cytomegalovirus exposure and HLA in healthy donors. The method was immunoSEQ multiplex PCR; TCRdb's version includes in-frame clones alone and lacks a portion of them. Among hundreds of thousands of clones, 70% to 85% were seen once, and the ten largest hold 2.7%. Sequencing was done on a sample of PBMCs. The receptors come from a woman aged 55-70 years in good health and CMV-seropositive. CDR3s include the opening cysteine and the closing phenylalanine or tryptophan. A D gene is named only where the DNA matches it firmly. Not all rows give a size; the values are once, few, many and, for expanded clones, a class.

D gene	clone size	V gene	J gene	CDR3 protein	CDR3 DNA
TRBD1	few	TRBV7-6	TRBJ1-5	CASSLRTGGYNQPQHF	TGTGCCAGCAGCCTACGGACAGGGGGTTACAATCAGCCCCAGCATTTT
-	once	TRBV2	TRBJ1-2	CASSPLGAEYGYTF	TGTGCCAGCAGCCCCCTAGGGGCAGAGTATGGCTACACCTTC
-	-	TRBV4-2	TRBJ2-1	CASSQDLGRNEQFF	TGTGCCAGCAGCCAAGACTTGGGGCGAAATGAGCAGTTCTTC
-	once	TRBV29-1	TRBJ2-1	CSVVITQKEFF	TGCAGCGTCGTTATTACACAGAAGGAGTTCTTC
-	-	TRBV7-9	TRBJ1-5	CASSLEAGVGNQPQHF	TGTGCCAGCAGCTTAGAGGCGGGAGTTGGCAATCAGCCCCAGCATTTT
TRBD2	-	TRBV9	TRBJ2-1	CASSAATSGGLNEQFF	TGTGCCAGCAGCGCAGCGACTAGCGGGGGATTGAATGAGCAGTTCTTC
TRBD1	-	TRBV5-1	TRBJ2-1	CASSGGQGEGNEQFF	TGCGCCAGCAGCGGGGGACAGGGAGAGGGCAATGAGCAGTTCTTC
-	-	TRBV4-1	TRBJ2-2	CASSQETAGNGELFF	TGCGCCAGCAGCCAAGAGACAGCTGGAAACGGGGAGCTGTTTTTT
-	-	TRBV15	TRBJ2-5	CATSGGREEVETQYF	TGTGCCACCAGCGGAGGCAGGGAGGAGGTGGAGACCCAGTACTTC
-	-	TRBV5-6	TRBJ2-2	CASGPIGRANTGELFF	TGTGCCAGCGGCCCCATCGGCAGGGCGAACACCGGGGAGCTGTTTTTT
TRBD1	-	TRBV4-1	TRBJ1-3	CASSPPVRGGNTIYF	TGCGCCAGCAGCCCCCCTGTCAGGGGGGGAAACACCATATATTTT
-	-	TRBV7-9	TRBJ1-4	CASSLETGLFF	TGTGCCAGCAGCTTAGAAACGGGACTGTTTTTT
TRBD1	-	TRBV18	TRBJ1-1	CASSPGTGELKAFF	TGTGCCAGCTCACCAGGGACAGGGGAATTAAAAGCTTTCTTT
-	-	TRBV9	TRBJ1-1	CASSVGTPGRGTEAFF	TGTGCCAGCAGCGTAGGGACTCCCGGGCGAGGCACTGAAGCTTTCTTT
TRBD1	-	TRBV18	TRBJ2-3	CASSRDRVTDTQYF	TGTGCCAGCTCACGGGACAGGGTCACAGATACGCAGTATTTT
-	-	TRBV12-5	TRBJ2-7	CASSISSYEQYF	TGTGCTAGTTCCATCAGCTCCTACGAGCAGTACTTC
TRBD2	-	TRBV5-6	TRBJ2-4	CASSLSGGLDIQYF	TGTGCCAGCAGCTTGTCGGGGGGGCTTGACATTCAGTACTTC
-	few	TRBV28	TRBJ2-7	CASSSPRGGFYEQYF	TGTGCCAGCAGTTCCCCGAGGGGGGGGTTCTACGAGCAGTACTTC
-	-	TRBV6-1	TRBJ1-5	CASSESGTEQPQHF	TGTGCCAGCAGTGAATCGGGTACGGAACAGCCCCAGCATTTT
-	once	TRBV5-1	TRBJ2-5	CASSLGTVLQETQYF	TGCGCCAGCAGCTTGGGGACAGTCCTACAAGAGACCCAGTACTTC
-	-	TRBV7-7	TRBJ2-7	CASSLEHRDTSYEQYF	TGTGCCAGCAGCTTAGAACACCGGGACACCTCCTACGAGCAGTACTTC
TRBD2	-	TRBV6-5	TRBJ2-4	CASSYSLAGAKNIQYF	TGTGCCAGCAGTTACTCATTAGCGGGAGCCAAAAACATTCAGTACTTC
TRBD1	-	TRBV6-5	TRBJ2-2	CASSYTGGDTGELFF	TGTGCCAGCAGTTATACAGGGGGCGACACCGGGGAGCTGTTTTTT
-	-	TRBV30	TRBJ1-1	CAWSNGRGREAFF	TGTGCCTGGAGTAACGGACGAGGGAGGGAAGCTTTCTTT
-	-	TRBV11-2	TRBJ2-5	CASSFPWGQGETQYF	TGTGCCAGCAGCTTCCCCTGGGGCCAAGGGGAGACCCAGTACTTC
-	-	TRBV14	TRBJ2-7	CASSQDSAGALYEQYF	TGTGCCAGCAGCCAAGACTCGGCGGGGGCTCTCTACGAGCAGTACTTC
TRBD2	-	TRBV7-2	TRBJ2-3	CASSLVAGGGIDTQYF	TGTGCCAGCAGCTTAGTGGCGGGGGGGGGTATAGATACGCAGTATTTT
TRBD1	-	TRBV7-9	TRBJ1-2	CASSLPTGGGKMGDYGYTF	TGTGCCAGCAGCTTGCCGACAGGGGGCGGGAAAATGGGTGACTATGGCTACACCTTC
TRBD2	-	TRBV28	TRBJ2-3	CASSTGASGKDTQYF	TGTGCCAGCAGTACCGGGGCTAGCGGAAAGGATACGCAGTATTTT
TRBD1	-	TRBV7-2	TRBJ1-3	CASSPRTGGDTIYF	TGTGCCAGCAGCCCCCGGACAGGGGGAGACACCATATATTTT
TRBD2	-	TRBV5-3	TRBJ2-5	CARSLARGGRGTKPQETQYF	TGTGCCAGAAGCTTGGCCCGAGGCGGGCGGGGGACTAAACCTCAAGAGACCCAGTACTTC
TRBD2	-	TRBV19	TRBJ2-2	CATRGLAGVTGELFF	TGTGCCACCCGAGGACTAGCGGGAGTCACCGGGGAGCTGTTTTTT
-	once	TRBV18	TRBJ1-1	CASSPQGQNTEAFF	TGTGCCAGCTCACCCCAGGGACAGAACACTGAAGCTTTCTTT
TRBD2	-	TRBV9	TRBJ2-2	CASSVVGVAGTNTGELFF	TGTGCCAGCAGCGTAGTTGGGGTAGCGGGCACGAACACCGGGGAGCTGTTTTTT
-	few	TRBV4-3	TRBJ1-1	CASSHHIERNTEAFF	TGCGCCAGCAGCCACCATATAGAGAGGAACACTGAAGCTTTCTTT
-	-	TRBV27	TRBJ2-3	CASSFGGVGPDTQYF	TGTGCCAGCAGTTTTGGAGGGGTAGGGCCAGATACGCAGTATTTT
TRBD1	-	TRBV10-1	TRBJ1-5	CASSVHGTGTPPYSNQPQHF	TGCGCCAGCAGTGTACACGGGACAGGGACCCCCCCCTATAGCAATCAGCCCCAGCATTTT
TRBD2	-	TRBV7-9	TRBJ2-7	CASSPRTSGGYEQYF	TGTGCCAGCAGCCCAAGGACTAGCGGGGGGTACGAGCAGTACTTC
-	once	TRBV14	TRBJ1-2	CASSQWGQNYGYTF	TGTGCCAGCAGCCAATGGGGGCAGAACTATGGCTACACCTTC
TRBD2	few	TRBV29-1	TRBJ2-7	CSVISGGDEQYF	TGCAGCGTTATTAGCGGGGGCGACGAGCAGTACTTC
-	-	TRBV27	TRBJ1-6	CASSPPLGQNSPLHF	TGTGCCAGCAGTCCCCCCCTGGGGCAGAATTCACCCCTCCACTTT
-	-	TRBV5-5	TRBJ2-7	CASSLTREKREQYF	TGTGCCAGCAGCCTCACGCGGGAAAAGAGGGAGCAGTACTTC
TRBD1	-	TRBV7-9	TRBJ1-4	CASRRTGGVRTNEKLFF	TGTGCCAGCAGAAGGACAGGGGGAGTGCGAACTAATGAAAAACTGTTTTTT
TRBD1	-	TRBV6-1	TRBJ1-2	CASSEALQGVYGYTF	TGTGCCAGCAGTGAAGCGCTACAGGGGGTCTATGGCTACACCTTC
TRBD1	once	TRBV19	TRBJ1-6	CASSMTLWTGVNSPLHF	TGTGCCAGTAGTATGACCCTCTGGACAGGGGTCAATTCACCCCTCCACTTT
TRBD1	-	TRBV6-5	TRBJ2-7	CASSYSGPGQGYEQYF	TGTGCCAGCAGTTACTCCGGGCCGGGACAGGGTTACGAGCAGTACTTC
TRBD2	-	TRBV11-3	TRBJ2-3	CASSGRGGGQDTQYF	TGTGCCAGCAGCGGACGCGGGGGGGGCCAAGATACGCAGTATTTT
TRBD2	-	TRBV7-2	TRBJ2-1	CASSLTSGGLNEQFF	TGTGCCAGCAGTCTTACTAGCGGGGGGCTCAATGAGCAGTTCTTC
-	-	TRBV5-1	TRBJ2-1	CASSLGRLSNEQFF	TGCGCCAGCAGCTTGGGACGACTAAGTAATGAGCAGTTCTTC
-	-	TRBV5-1	TRBJ2-7	CASSLTWGSPGYEQYF	TGCGCCAGCAGCTTGACGTGGGGCTCCCCAGGGTACGAGCAGTACTTC
TRBD1	-	TRBV18	TRBJ1-6	CASSPRPGQGTAPLHF	TGTGCCAGCTCACCCCGTCCGGGACAGGGGACTGCGCCCCTCCACTTT
TRBD2	-	TRBV5-1	TRBJ2-1	CASSYGPGGSNEQFF	TGCGCCAGCAGCTACGGACCGGGAGGGTCCAATGAGCAGTTCTTC
-	-	TRBV7-2	TRBJ1-2	CASSLDRTGYPGYTF	TGTGCCAGCAGCTTGGATCGCACAGGCTATCCGGGCTACACCTTC
-	once	TRBV9	TRBJ1-1	CASSPPSGGAEAFF	TGTGCCAGCAGCCCCCCCTCAGGTGGCGCTGAAGCTTTCTTT
TRBD1	-	TRBV9	TRBJ2-7	CASSVATGVYEQYF	TGTGCCAGCAGCGTAGCAACAGGGGTCTACGAGCAGTACTTC